The 18 T cell receptor beta chains given below trace back to one sample, sequenced in a study of blood T cells in healthy people across ages. A sample-barcoded 5' primer and a J-beta primer mix were used in a second PCR of about 6 to 12 cycles. Via MiXCR, TCRdb re-called the 5' RACE reads, giving one row per CDR3 protein. The table has about a million distinct CDR3 sequences, about 53% seen once. The sample was blood. These receptor sequences come from a woman aged 60-75 years in good health.

The gene calls are TRBV21-1 and TRBJ2-5; the table calls TRBD1, which could not be checked here. TRBV21-1 is termed a pseudogene. The CDR3 length is 13 residues. In nucleotides, the CDR3 is TGTGCCAGCAGCCACAGGGGCAAGGAGACCCAGTACTTC. It encodes CASSHRGKETQYF.

This clonotype was recorded once. The chain couples TRBV28 to TRBJ2-1, with 7 bases that match TRBD1. Germline loops: CDR1 MDHEN, CDR2 SYDVKM. CDR3 size: 16 residues. The J segment lost 8 bases and the V segment lost 2 bases, leaving 12 bases of the junction unmatched. CDR3 sequence reads: CASSLGPGTGDHEQFF. CDR3 DNA sequence: TGTGCCAGCAGTTTAGGGCCAGGAACAGGGGATCATGAGCAGTTCTTC.

V usage is TRBV18 and J usage is TRBJ1-2, with D tentatively TRBD1 (5 bases). V was pared by 5 bases and J by 7 bases, with 8 bases between. The CDR3 length is 11 residues. Germline V gene sequence: CDR1 KGHSH, CDR2 LQKENI. CDR3 DNA sequence: TGTGCCAGCTCAGACAGAACTGGCTACACCTTC. It is translated as CASSDRTGYTF.

This clonotype was counted many times. The V gene is TRBV7-2, the J gene TRBJ2-3, with 7 bases identical to TRBD2. V trimming: 1 base; J trimming: 4 bases; junction bases outside the gene matches: 5. Looked up from germline, CDR1 is SGHTA and CDR2 is FQGNSA. The CDR3 runs 15 residues. This CDR3 is CASSLVWAGADTQYF. The CDR3 DNA reads TGTGCCAGCAGCTTAGTGTGGGCGGGGGCAGATACGCAGTATTTT.

This clonotype was recorded at least ten times. This chain joins TRBV12-3 or TRBV12-4 and TRBJ2-3; D may be TRBD2 (5 bases). The ends were cut back, 1 base at V and 4 bases at J, with 9 bases in the middle. CDR3 size: 14 residues. CDR3 DNA sequence: TGTGCCAGCAGTTTAGGCCTAGCATCAGATACGCAGTATTTT. It is translated as CASSLGLASDTQYF.

J is TRBJ2-4 and V is TRBV20-1; no reliable D call. Per the germline V gene, CDR1 is DFQATT and CDR2 is SNEGSKA (reference sequence). The CDR3 contains 12 residues. The V end was cut by 6 bases, the J end by 2 bases, with 8 bases between. CDR3: CSANPSKNIQYF. For the CDR3, the DNA is TGCAGTGCAAATCCTTCCAAAAACATTCAGTACTTC.

This clonotype was found once. The chain is built from TRBV15 and TRBJ2-6; 8 nucleotides match TRBD2. CDR3 length: 19 residues. Germline CDR1 is LNHNV and CDR2 is YYDKDF (reference sequence). After removal of 4 bases from V and 0 bases from J, the junction contained 11 bases not matched to a gene. The CDR3 loop reads CATSISRPAGDSGANVLTF. CDR3 in DNA: TGTGCCACCAGCATAAGTCGACCAGCGGGGGACTCTGGGGCCAACGTCCTGACTTTC.

The chain has TRBV18 and TRBJ2-3; TRBD2 might be the D (6 bases). Germline CDR1 reads KGHSH; CDR2 reads LQKENI. The CDR3 runs 16 residues. With 1 base removed from V and 0 bases from J, the gap between germline ends came to 11 bases. The DNA of the CDR3 is TGTGCCAGCTCACCACTCATCGGGAGTAGCACAGATACGCAGTATTTT. This sequence encodes CASSPLIGSSTDTQYF.

This clonotype came up a few times. The gene calls are TRBV30 and TRBJ2-3; possibly TRBD2 for D (6 bases). This CDR3 region has 13 residues. Germline lookup yields CDR1 GTSNPN and CDR2 SVGIG (reference sequence). Trimming cost V 5 bases and J 2 bases, with 11 bases left between them. CDR3 region: CAWLAENTDTQYF. CDR3 sequence (DNA): TGTGCCTGGTTAGCGGAGAACACAGATACGCAGTATTTT.

In its sample, this clonotype was seen once. The chain couples TRBV5-1 to TRBJ2-5, with 16 nucleotides matching TRBD2. The CDR3 has 18 amino acids. V shed 4 bases, J shed 11 bases, and the junction held 17 bases outside the gene matches. CDR1 is SGHRS, CDR2 YFSETQ, per germline. The DNA of the CDR3 is TGCGCCAGCAGCCCGGGACTAGCGGGAGGGCGTTTACCCTATGAGCAGTACTTC. Translation gives CASSPGLAGGRLPYEQYF.

The chain carries TRBV6-2 or TRBV6-3 and TRBJ2-7; D is unresolved. The germline CDR1 and CDR2 sequences are MNHEY and SVGEGT. The CDR3 spans 15 residues. V shed 2 bases and J shed 0 bases, with 11 bases lying between them. The CDR3 region is CASSYGLVSSYEQYF. Written as DNA, the CDR3 is TGTGCCAGCAGTTACGGCCTAGTGAGCTCCTACGAGCAGTACTTC.

V usage is TRBV29-1 and J usage is TRBJ2-5; 9 positions agree with TRBD1. Trimming took 2 bases from V and 11 from J; bases not matched to a gene: 15. CDR3 size: 15 residues. Germline lookup yields CDR1 SQVTM and CDR2 ANQGSEA. The CDR3 protein is CSVELRDRVRGEQYF. The DNA for the CDR3 is TGCAGCGTTGAATTACGGGACAGGGTTCGAGGTGAGCAGTACTTC.

This chain joins TRBV6-6 and TRBJ2-1; D may be TRBD2 (5 bases). The J call may be mistaken, given a closer DNA end match to TRBJ2-7. CDR1 and CDR2 (germline): MNHNY, SVGAGI (reference sequence). The CDR3 is 15 amino acids. CDR3 region: CASSYERPSYNEQYF. The DNA for the CDR3 is TGTGCCAGCAGTTATGAGCGGCCGTCCTACAATGAGCAGTACTTC.

This clonotype appeared a few times. The chain couples TRBV4-1 to TRBJ2-3, with D possibly being TRBD1 (6 bases). Per germline, CDR1 MGHRA and CDR2 YSYEKL. The CDR3 runs to 15 residues. The V end lost 3 bases, the J end lost 3 bases, and 13 bases lay between the germline ends. The chain's CDR3 is CASSHFQGGTDTQYF. The CDR3 coding sequence is TGCGCCAGCAGCCACTTTCAAGGGGGTACAGATACGCAGTATTTT.

This chain's CDR3 is CASSPGTGGNEQYF. The CDR3 DNA is TGTGCCAGCTCACCGGGAACGGGGGGGAACGAGCAGTACTTC. V and J are TRBV18 and TRBJ2-7, with 8 nucleotides matching TRBD2. Trimming cost V 3 bases and J 5 bases; bases outside gene matches: 6. The length of the CDR3 is 14 residues. Germline V gives CDR1 KGHSH, CDR2 LQKENI.

V gene TRBV12-3 or TRBV12-4 combines with J gene TRBJ2-3, with 7 bases aligning to TRBD1. V trimming: 6 bases; J trimming: 3 bases; junction bases outside the gene matches: 6. CDR3 length equals 14 residues. The chain's CDR3 is CASRLQGWTDTQYF. CDR3 DNA sequence: TGTGCCAGCAGGCTACAGGGGTGGACAGATACGCAGTATTTT.

Comment on this clonotype: A much larger clone sits a single nucleotide away, making a read error possible. CDR3 region: CASRGSEQFF. For the CDR3, the DNA is TGTGCCAGCAGGGGTAGTGAGCAGTTCTTC. The J gene is TRBJ2-1, the V gene TRBV6-2 or TRBV6-3; D not certain. The CDR3 spans 10 residues. Germline V gene sequence: CDR1 MNHEY, CDR2 SVGEGT. V dropped 6 bases and J dropped 9 bases, with 6 bases sitting between them.

This clonotype came up many times. The chain carries TRBV18 and TRBJ1-2; 7 bases are shared with TRBD1. The germline gives CDR1 KGHSH, CDR2 LQKENI. V dropped 6 bases and J dropped 8; count of bases not matched to a gene: 12. This CDR3 comprises 14 residues. CDR3 in amino acids: CASSQGTAERGYTF. The CDR3 DNA reads as TGTGCCAGCTCCCAGGGGACAGCCGAAAGGGGCTACACCTTC.